The sequence of this T cell receptor beta chain was determined in a study of CD8 T cells in Susac syndrome. This clonotype came up once. With 4 bases clipped from V and 2 bases from J, the junction kept 7 bases outside the gene matches. This CDR3 is built from 17 residues. The V gene's germline CDR1 is SGHDT and CDR2 YYEEEE. Reverse transcription of about 0.45 to 1 ug RNA was carried out with random hexamers. TCRdb analysed the immunoSEQ multiplex PCR reads with MiXCR anew, one entry per CDR3 protein. In the table there are roughly 300,000 distinct CDR3 sequences, around 83% of which are singletons. The TCR originated in a human donor with multiple sclerosis. Sequences were obtained from CD8+ T cells from PBMCs. The genes are TRBV5-6 and TRBJ2-2; 11 bases agree with TRBD2. CDR3 in amino acids: CASSALAGVSNTGELFF. DNA of the CDR3: TGTGCCAGCAGCGCACTAGCGGGAGTGTCCAACACCGGGGAGCTGTTTTTT.